The T cell receptor (beta chain) described here comes from a study of T cell repertoires in cytomegalovirus infection. The wider study: The authors used CMV epitopes that were HLA-C-restricted (recently identified) and HLA-B-restricted (well studied). Indications came from public TCR beta signatures; they pointed to CMV infection and to a matching HLA type.

After removal of 5 bases from V and 6 bases from J, the junction contained 7 bases not matched to a gene. Germline V gene data show CDR1 as LNHDA and CDR2 as SQIVND (reference sequence). This CDR3 spans 16 amino acids. In TCRdb, the reads were re-called with MiXCR into one record per CDR3 protein. The sample records about half a million distinct CDR3 sequences, more than 40% being singletons. The study, taken as a whole, reports: Carriage of CMV together with the relevant HLA was identifiable through cumulative public TCR beta family frequency. The response measured ex vivo was dominated by TCR beta clonotypes (HLA-C-restricted and CMV-specific).

With regard to this clonotype: Antigen: not known.

The sample in question was cultured PBMCs, obtained from culture after CMV antigen stimulation. The receptor was derived from a human donor in good health (CMV status not recorded). Some clones in this sample may be carry-over from other donors' samples. The chain joins TRBV19 to TRBJ2-2; 12 bases fit TRBD2. The CDR3 region has the DNA TGTGCCAGTAGTTCATGGACTAGCGGGACTTCCGGGGAGCTGTTTTTT. It codes for CASSSWTSGTSGELFF.